The 15 T cell receptor beta chains in this list originate from one sample, sequenced in a study of siplizumab effects on memory and regulatory T cells. Generated by immunoSEQ multiplex PCR, the TCRdb table keeps only in-frame clones and is missing some. In the table there are over 65,000 clones, 90% to 95% of which are singletons. The sequencing input was CD8+ T cells sorted from blood. These receptors originate from a human donor in good health.

This chain connects TRBV4-1 to TRBJ2-1; 8 bases match TRBD1. The CDR3 sequence is 17 residues long. The V segment lost 0 bases and the J segment 1 base; nucleotides outside the gene matches: 5. CDR1 is MGHRA, CDR2 YSYEKL, per germline. The CDR3 sequence: CASSQEPGGASYNEQFF. The CDR3 bases are TGCGCCAGCAGCCAAGAACCAGGGGGCGCTTCCTACAATGAGCAGTTCTTC.

The sample holds one count of this clone. Other DNA sequences in the same sample also yield this CDR3. This chain joins TRBV11-2 and TRBJ2-5; the D is unclear. The CDR3 has 11 residues. Looked up from germline, CDR1 is SGHAT and CDR2 is FQNNGV. Deletions cut 3 bases from V and 5 bases from J, with 4 bases between. The CDR3 here is CASSFGETQYF. The DNA of the CDR3 is TGTGCCAGCAGCTTCGGCGAGACCCAGTACTTC.

The V and J genes are TRBV6-5 and TRBJ1-1; D gene ambiguous. V was cut by 0 bases and J by 3 bases, with 5 bases left in between. The CDR3 is made up of 13 amino acids. CDR1 is MNHEY and CDR2 is SVGAGI in the germline V gene. CDR3 amino acids: CASSYSRDTEAFF. The CDR3 nucleotides read TGTGCCAGCAGTTACTCGCGAGACACTGAAGCTTTCTTT.

In this sample, this clone turned up once. The V call is TRBV6-5, the J call TRBJ2-1, with 8 bases identical to TRBD1. Trimming removed 5 bases from V and 8 bases from J; junction bases left unmatched: 11. Germline CDR1 reads MNHEY; CDR2 reads SVGAGI. The CDR3 contains 15 residues. The CDR3, as DNA: TGTGCCAGCAGTCACCCGGGACAGGTTAAGGATGAGCAGTTCTTC. As protein: CASSHPGQVKDEQFF.

The chain combines TRBV30 with TRBJ1-1; D is perhaps TRBD1 (5 bases). CDR3 length: 13 residues. V shed 2 bases and J shed 4 bases, with 11 bases lying between them. From germline, CDR1 is GTSNPN and CDR2 SVGIG (reference sequence). The CDR3 coding sequence is TGTGCCTGGAGTAGTAAGGGGCGCACTGAAGCTTTCTTT. Its translation is CAWSSKGRTEAFF.

The chain uses TRBV27 and TRBJ2-5; 9 bases match TRBD1. The CDR3 runs 17 residues. The V gene end was trimmed by 0 bases and the J gene end by 5 bases; junction bases not matched to a gene: 10. The germline gives CDR1 MNHEY, CDR2 SMNVEV (reference sequence). The DNA of the CDR3 is TGTGCCAGCAGTTTATCCAAAGGACAGGGGTTAGGGGAGACCCAGTACTTC. Translation: CASSLSKGQGLGETQYF.

This chain's CDR3 is CASSQGTSGGLYEQYF. For the CDR3, the DNA is TGCGCCAGCAGCCAAGGGACTAGCGGGGGGTTGTACGAGCAGTACTTC. V and J are TRBV4-1 and TRBJ2-7; 14 nucleotides align to TRBD2. CDR1 and CDR2 (germline): MGHRA, YSYEKL. V shed 1 base, J shed 4 bases, and the junction held 3 bases outside the gene matches. CDR3 length equals 16 residues.

The V call is TRBV30, the J call TRBJ2-1, with D unresolved. Germline loops: CDR1 GTSNPN, CDR2 SVGIG (reference sequence). The CDR3 has 12 residues. Trimming removed 0 bases at V and 7 bases at J, with 7 bases between. The chain's CDR3 is CAWSVARNEQFF. CDR3 nucleotides: TGTGCCTGGAGTGTAGCCAGAAATGAGCAGTTCTTC.

V usage is TRBV7-9 and J usage is TRBJ1-2; the D gene is possibly TRBD1 (5 bases). Germline V gene lookup returns CDR1 SEHNR and CDR2 FQNEAQ (reference sequence). CDR3 size: 17 residues. Trimming left V 1 base short and J 5 bases short, with 20 bases between. CDR3 sequence: CASSLDFGDSEEYGYTF. The CDR3 nucleotides are TGTGCCAGCAGCTTAGATTTCGGGGACTCCGAGGAGTATGGCTACACCTTC.

The J gene is TRBJ2-3, the V gene TRBV5-1, with 9 bases lining up with TRBD2. V was clipped by 0 bases and J by 4 bases; unmatched bases: 3. The CDR3 covers 15 residues. Germline CDR1 SGHRS, CDR2 YFSETQ. The CDR3 region is CASSLDAGGPDTQYF. CDR3 nucleotides: TGCGCCAGCAGCTTGGATGCGGGGGGGCCAGATACGCAGTATTTT.

The J gene is TRBJ2-5, the V gene TRBV7-9; maybe TRBD1 (6 bases). V shed 4 bases and J shed 3 bases, with 12 bases lying between them. CDR1 is SEHNR, CDR2 FQNEAQ, per germline (reference sequence). The CDR3 is 14 amino acids. The CDR3 spells CASSSPDRKETQYF. CDR3 DNA sequence: TGTGCCAGCAGCTCCCCAGACAGGAAAGAGACCCAGTACTTC. The full variable domain, completed using reference TRBV7-9 and TRBJ2-5, is DTGVSQNPRHKITKRGQNVTFRCDPISEHNRLYWYRQTLGQGPEFLTYFQNEAQLEKSRLLSDRFSAERPKGSFSTLEIQRTEQGDSAMYLCASSSPDRKETQYFGPGTRLLVL.

This chain links TRBV27 with TRBJ2-7; D assignment may be TRBD1 or TRBD2 (5 bases each). Per the germline V gene, CDR1 is MNHEY and CDR2 is SMNVEV (reference sequence). CDR3 length: 14 residues. V dropped 8 bases and J dropped 7 bases, with 21 bases sitting between them. CDR3: CASSDPGLEMEQYF. The CDR3, as DNA: TGTGCCAGCTCAGATCCGGGGCTAGAGATGGAGCAGTACTTC.

The J gene is TRBJ2-7, the V gene TRBV9, with a possible D match to TRBD2 (5 bases). Deletions cut 2 bases from V and 0 bases from J, with 12 bases between. The germline V gene encodes CDR1 SGDLS and CDR2 YYNGEE. This CDR3 contains 15 residues. This CDR3 reads CASSVGGGTSYEQYF. CDR3 coding DNA: TGTGCCAGCAGCGTTGGAGGAGGAACCTCCTACGAGCAGTACTTC.

This chain connects TRBV27 to TRBJ1-6, with a tentative D call TRBD1 (6 bases). The CDR3 runs 16 residues. Trimming left V 8 bases short and J 7 bases short, with 21 bases between. Germline CDR1 is MNHEY and CDR2 is SMNVEV (reference sequence). The DNA for the CDR3 is TGTGCCAGCCGTGTGGGGGCCAGGGAGAGCAATTCACCCCTCCACTTT. Translation gives CASRVGARESNSPLHF.

The genes are TRBV12-5 and TRBJ1-2; D call uncertain. Germline V gives CDR1 LGHNT, CDR2 FRNRAP. This CDR3 has 16 amino acids. The V end lost 4 bases, the J end lost 4 bases, and 19 bases lay between the germline ends. CDR3 sequence: CASGSSISRPFYGYTF. In nucleotides, the CDR3 is TGTGCTAGTGGTTCGTCAATCTCCCGGCCCTTCTATGGCTACACCTTC.